Here is one TCR beta chain with its context. This sample was taken from a study of blood T cells in healthy people across ages. Sample-barcoded 5' priming and a J-beta primer mix drove a second PCR of roughly 7 to 11 cycles. In TCRdb, the 5' RACE reads were re-called with MiXCR into one record per CDR3 protein. The sample carries over 1.5 million distinct CDR3 sequences, 40% to 55% recorded once. Germline loops: CDR1 KGHSY, CDR2 FQNENV. This CDR3 is 14 amino acids long. The source of this sequence is a woman between 35 and 50 years old in good health. The V call is TRBV16, the J call TRBJ2-4; perhaps TRBD2 as D (6 bases). The J call is uncertain, as TRBJ2-7 better fits the DNA end. The sample consisted of blood. The CDR3 DNA is TGTGCCAGCAACCCAGAGGGGAGGTCCTACGAGCAGTACTTC. Its protein product is CASNPEGRSYEQYF.